A selection of T cell receptor beta chains follows, all from one sample in a study of cytomegalovirus exposure and HLA in healthy donors. Some clones are missing from TCRdb's copy, which holds only in-frame ones; the method was immunoSEQ multiplex PCR. The sample holds about 160,000 clones; approximately 86% are singletons and the top ten take roughly 1.9%. Input material: PBMCs. The receptors come from a woman between 18 and 29 years old in good health and CMV-seronegative. Each CDR3 is given with its conserved first and last residue. D genes are given only for firm matches. Some rows have no size entry. The others give once, few or many, or a class for an expanded clone.

J,length,V,D,size,CDR3,DNA
TRBJ1-1,19,TRBV28,NA,NA,CASKRGYAMIFRDTKGAFF,TGTGCCAGCAAGAGGGGGTATGCAATGATTTTCCGGGACACCAAAGGGGCTTTCTTT
TRBJ1-5,15,TRBV7-3,NA,few,CASSLTFYQALHQHF,TGTGCCAGCAGCTTAACGTTTTACCAGGCCCTCCACCAGCATTTT
TRBJ1-2,14,TRBV28,TRBD1,once,CASRGGQGLGGYTF,TGTGCCAGCAGGGGCGGACAGGGGCTAGGTGGCTACACCTTC
TRBJ1-5,17,TRBV28,TRBD1,NA,CASTPNPGQGVNQPQHF,TGTGCCAGCACCCCCAATCCGGGACAGGGGGTCAATCAGCCCCAGCATTTT
TRBJ2-7,17,TRBV30,TRBD2,NA,CAWSGPVGSGSLYEQYF,TGTGCCTGGAGTGGCCCTGTCGGTAGCGGGAGCCTCTACGAGCAGTACTTC
TRBJ2-7,14,TRBV4-1,TRBD1,NA,CASSQGQGAYEQYF,TGCGCCAGCAGCCAAGGGCAGGGGGCCTACGAGCAGTACTTC
TRBJ2-7,16,TRBV5-1,TRBD1,once,CASSPQHAGQGNEQYF,TGCGCCAGCAGCCCTCAACACGCGGGACAGGGCAACGAGCAGTACTTC
TRBJ2-7,15,TRBV5-4,NA,NA,CASSPDAEVLGEQYF,TGTGCCAGCAGCCCGGACGCGGAGGTCCTGGGGGAGCAGTACTTC
TRBJ1-2,12,TRBV10-2,TRBD1,NA,CASQGALGGYTF,TGCGCCAGCCAGGGGGCACTGGGTGGCTACACCTTC
TRBJ2-7,14,TRBV5-5,TRBD2,NA,CASSLSGQPYEQYF,TGTGCCAGCAGCCTTAGCGGGCAACCCTACGAGCAGTACTTC
TRBJ1-1,13,TRBV12-5,NA,NA,CASAWGGNTEAFF,TGTGCTAGTGCCTGGGGGGGGAACACTGAAGCTTTCTTT
TRBJ2-7,18,TRBV28,NA,NA,CASSSLFGMRNRSYEQYF,TGTGCCAGCAGTTCTTTATTCGGGATGAGGAACAGATCCTACGAGCAGTACTTC
TRBJ2-5,13,TRBV6-5,NA,NA,CASSWGVDGTQYF,TGTGCCAGCAGTTGGGGGGTCGACGGGACCCAGTACTTC
TRBJ1-4,14,TRBV19,NA,NA,CASSISSGREKLFF,TGTGCCAGTAGTATCTCGAGCGGACGGGAAAAACTGTTTTTT
TRBJ2-2,16,TRBV6-6,TRBD2,NA,CASSGLAGLDPGELFF,TGTGCCAGCAGCGGTCTAGCGGGATTAGATCCCGGGGAGCTGTTTTTT
TRBJ2-3,13,TRBV29-1,NA,NA,CSVAQGPTDTQYF,TGCAGCGTCGCACAGGGTCCTACAGATACGCAGTATTTT
TRBJ2-7,16,TRBV7-9,NA,NA,CASSQVSTGSSYEQYF,TGTGCCAGCAGCCAAGTCTCCACTGGGAGCTCCTACGAGCAGTACTTC
TRBJ1-4,16,TRBV7-2,NA,NA,CASSLGLASVREKLFF,TGTGCCAGCAGCTTAGGGTTAGCGAGCGTGCGAGAAAAACTGTTTTTT
TRBJ1-4,13,TRBV14,NA,NA,CASSPRGNEKLFF,TGTGCCAGCAGCCCCCGTGGCAATGAAAAACTGTTTTTT
TRBJ1-6,15,TRBV5-1,NA,NA,CASSLARSRYSPLHF,TGCGCCAGCAGCTTGGCCAGGTCCCGTTATTCACCCCTCCACTTT